The TCR beta chain under discussion was sequenced for a study of identical twins. The V and J ends lost 10 bases and 7 bases, in that order; junction bases with no gene match: 10. Germline V lookup: CDR1 SGHVS, CDR2 FQNEAQ. The CDR3 loop spans 14 amino acids. Each cDNA held unique molecular identifiers, and template switching gave it a universal primer site. MiXCR was run by TCRdb on the 5' RACE reads, yielding one entry per CDR3 protein. The profile shows under 300,000 distinct CDR3 sequences, over 11% of them singletons. This clonotype has just a few counts. The source material was memory (CD45RO+) T cells sorted from blood. The genes are TRBV7-8 and TRBJ1-3; 10 bases fit TRBD1. The TCR sequence derives from a woman aged 18-30 years in good health. This CDR3 is CATTPGQGFNTIYF. CDR3 coding DNA: TGTGCCACCACCCCGGGACAGGGGTTTAACACCATATATTTT.